The text below deals with one T cell receptor beta chain. These data are taken from a study of blood T cell repertoires in COVID-19. Study-level background: The United States, Italy and Spain were the sources of the acute and convalescent COVID-19 samples. PBMCs, B-cell-depleted T cells, or T cells provided the cDNA or gDNA that made up the material.

In the study's own analysis: Reference gene primers were amplified, and this amplification served to estimate nucleated cell counts. Sequencing used immunoSEQ multiplex PCR; TCRdb keeps in-frame clones, though not all of them. V and J calls and clone size are given by that table; D and trimming were obtained from the DNA. The sample consists of 150,000 to 200,000 clones, approximately 88% of them appearing once. This CDR3 region has 15 residues. Germline V lookup: CDR1 LNHDA, CDR2 SQIVND (reference sequence). Trimming pared 3 bases from V and 5 bases from J, leaving 16 bases between. What was sequenced was peripheral blood. This chain uses TRBV19 with TRBJ2-5; possibly TRBD2 for D (7 bases). This TCR was recovered from a man between 40 and 49 years old with acute or convalescent COVID-19. CDR3 sequence reads: CASSIRGGPGETQYF. DNA of the CDR3: TGTGCCAGTAGTATTAGGGGGGGCCCTGGTGAGACCCAGTACTTC.